The source of this T cell receptor beta chain is a study of beta chain features in type 1 diabetes. Per germline, CDR1 SNHLY and CDR2 FYNNEI. The V and J ends lost 1 base and 7 bases respectively, with 13 bases between them. The CDR3 sequence is 15 residues long. Study conclusions and caveats: Any PCR bias toward short templates would affect both groups alike. When cDNA is sequenced, cells with high TCR expression could be over-represented. There was no resolution here of whether HLA type influences TCRB rearrangement. Moderate yet significant TCRB CDR3 shortening was seen in Type 1 diabetes patients in all four CD4+ subsets. VDJ junctions from type 1 diabetes patients carried fewer insertions and larger deletions.

What was sequenced were expressed TCRB transcripts, since all of the isolated RNA had been reverse transcribed. Generated by immunoSEQ multiplex PCR, the TCRdb table keeps only in-frame clones and is missing some. The sample holds around 600,000 clones, around 12% seen once. As for this clone: What it binds is unknown.

Source material: naive CD4+ T cells from blood. This clonotype was sampled from a man aged 30 to 45 with type 1 diabetes. This sequence joins TRBV2 and TRBJ1-4; D is perhaps TRBD1 (6 bases). The CDR3 DNA is TGTGCCAGCAGTGAAGGAGGGGGAGGGGGTGAAAAACTGTTTTTT. Amino acid sequence: CASSEGGGGGEKLFF.